This note documents a single T cell receptor beta chain sequence. Germline CDR1 and CDR2: MGHDK and SYGVNS. V lost 7 bases to trimming and J lost 8 bases, with 23 bases between them. The CDR3 sequence is 15 residues long. TCRdb's table, derived via immunoSEQ multiplex PCR, lists solely in-frame clones and lacks some. The sample shows just over 250,000 clones, around 80% of them seen only once. This specimen comes from a study of blood T cell repertoires in COVID-19. About the research overall: Both acute and convalescent COVID-19 samples were obtained from the United States, Italy and Spain. PBMCs, B-cell-depleted T cells, or T cells provided the cDNA or gDNA that made up the material.

The chain couples TRBV25-1 to TRBJ1-1, with unresolved D. The sequenced sample consisted of PBMCs or T cells enriched from blood (not recorded which). The sequence was obtained from a man aged 25-40 years with acute COVID-19. The CDR3 spells CASTRAGVERAEAFF. In nucleotides, the CDR3 is TGTGCCAGCACCCGCGCCGGGGTAGAAAGGGCAGAAGCTTTCTTT.